The clone carrying this T cell receptor beta chain occurred a few times. This specimen comes from a study of shared clonotypes between healthy human individuals. The CDR3 covers 13 residues. V dropped 5 bases and J dropped 1 base, with 9 bases sitting between them. Germline V gives CDR1 MDHEN, CDR2 SYDVKM. Selected positively for CCR7 and CD45RO-negative, naive CD8 cells excluded terminally differentiated effector memory CD45RA+ cells. Investigators spread the genomic DNA of each subset evenly over several immunoSEQ plates. The protocol was immunoSEQ multiplex PCR, while the TCRdb copy is restricted to in-frame clones and leaves out a portion. The sample includes about 820,000 clones, over 90% seen only once; the top ten take 24%.

V and J are TRBV28 and TRBJ2-7, with unresolved D. The receptor comes from a man in his thirties or forties in good health. Material: naive CD8+ T cells sorted from blood. For the CDR3, the DNA is TGTGCCAGCAGTCCCCATCGGTCCTACGAGCAGTACTTC. It is translated as CASSPHRSYEQYF.